Detailed here is one TCR beta chain. The clone's antigen remains unknown. Per-base qualities were not stored, and no clone one base away is much larger. This sample was included in a study of Ad26.COV2.S vaccination and SARS-CoV-2 variants (dated by TCRdb to the early 2020s). In terms of the full investigation: Donors in the vaccine arm were drawn from COV1001, a multicentre, randomized, double-blind, placebo-controlled phase I-IIa trial testing Ad26.COV2.S in healthy adults. Ad26.COV2.S was given intramuscularly at 5x10^10 or 1x10^11 viral particles, as a single shot or as two shots 56 days apart. The specificity and breadth of SARS-CoV-2-reactive T cell receptors after Ad26.COV2.S vaccination were assessed by TCRbeta repertoire sequencing. The TCR-sequenced set comprised about 32 samples: approximately 19 Ad26.COV2.S vaccine recipients, 5 placebo recipients and 8 SARS-CoV-2 convalescent individuals. Participants in the trial were split at random into five groups of five each, receiving low-dose or high-dose Ad26.COV2.S once or twice, or else placebo on both occasions. Investigators did not know the trial group allocation while performing experiments and assessing outcomes.

The sample's treatment or condition label, decoded: around 19 received Ad26.COV2.S at low or high dose, single or two shots; several received placebo; per-sample allocation not given. Repertoires of vaccine and placebo recipients were sequenced from samples taken on day 63 after the first injection. In Cohort 1b, about two dozen adults aged 18-55 years were enrolled at a single site in Boston, USA, between 29 July and 7 August 2020. Ad26.COV2.S was a replication-incompetent adenovirus type 26 vector that expressed a prefusion-stabilized SARS-CoV-2 spike protein derived from the original Wuhan strain. The immunoSEQ Assay was used to sequence TCRbeta CDR3 regions. After extraction, genomic DNA underwent amplification by bias-controlled multiplex PCR, followed by high-throughput sequencing. In the paper's pipeline: Collapsing and filtering of sequences were performed to quantify the absolute abundance of each unique TCRbeta CDR3 region. T cell fraction was estimated by normalizing TCRbeta template counts to usable DNA, with usable DNA measured through amplification of reference genes found in all nucleated cells. Repertoire TCRs were annotated as SARS-CoV-2-specific by exact matching of V gene, CDR3 amino acid sequence and J gene to a known reactive TCR set. The reference SARS-CoV-2 TCR set was obtained from MIRA and was filtered for enrichment in COVID-19-positive ImmuneCODE repertoires, whereby public or cross-reactive TCRs were removed. Using the MIRA antigens, annotated TCRs were further analysed by specific ORF or by position within an ORF. Breadth was defined as the number of annotated unique rearrangements divided by the total number of unique productive rearrangements, and depth was defined as the summed frequency of the annotated unique rearrangements. Two-sided Wilcoxon rank-sum tests were used to compare TCR breadth between groups. TCRdb stores this immuneACCESS table with in-frame sequences only. Part of the clones is absent; in the studies checked, under half of the shortfall reflects unresolved V genes, and no reason is known for the rest. D and trimming come from the DNA, and the V and J calls and clone size come from that table. In this sample the table shows roughly 320,000 clones, approximately 86% of which occur a single time. The top ten constitute more than 1.5% of the sample.

Study-wide findings and limitations: Ad26.COV2.S recipients had higher spike-specific TCR breadth than placebo recipients (P = 0.0014). According to the authors, total T cell responses may have been underestimated by the TCR breadth and depth analyses. Comparable non-spike TCR breadth was observed between vaccine and placebo recipients, consistent with only spike being contained in the vaccine. The study was not powered to compare responses between vaccine doses or regimens. Substantial breadth of spike-specific CD8+ and CD4+ T cell responses was reported after vaccination.

The germline ends are 11 bases apart after V is trimmed by 5 bases and J by 11 bases. Including cysteine and phenylalanine, the CDR3 has 11 amino acids. CDR3 DNA only is kept here, 33 bases in frame from base 1. The CDR1 and CDR2 encoded by the germline V gene are SGHRS and YFSETQ. This specimen consisted of peripheral blood, obtained in a trial of Ad26.COV2.S vaccine versus placebo. The receptor chain draws on TRBV5-1 and TRBJ2-1; no D gene call is confident. This clonotype was sampled from a person aged 18-60 years who received the Ad26.COV2.S COVID-19 vaccine or a placebo. The sequence in DNA is TGCGCCAGCAGTCCCTCGACAAAGCAGTTCTTC. Its protein reads: CASSPSTKQFF.